Below are 12 T cell receptor beta chains sequenced from a single sample in a study of T cell repertoires in cytomegalovirus infection. Via MiXCR, TCRdb re-called the reads, giving one row per CDR3 protein. Of approximately 250,000 distinct CDR3 sequences detected, roughly 9% appear once; the ten largest clones hold roughly 15%. Material: PBMCs. The source of these receptors is a human donor in good health (CMV status not recorded). Some clones in this sample may be carry-over from other donors' samples.

The CDR3 coding sequence is TGTGCCAGCACCCAAAGGGACAGCTATGGCTACACCTTC. This sequence encodes CASTQRDSYGYTF. The chain joins TRBV11-3 to TRBJ1-2, with 7 bases lining up with TRBD1. Trimming at V came to 7 bases and at J to 4 bases, leaving 6 bases not matched to a gene. Germline CDR1 reads SGHNT; CDR2 reads YENEEA. This CDR3 comprises 13 residues.

This clonotype showed up just a few times. The V call is TRBV5-1, the J call TRBJ1-1; no definite D call. V lost 4 bases to trimming and J lost 6 bases, with 13 bases between them. The CDR3 totals 13 residues. The germline V gene has CDR1 SGHRS and CDR2 YFSETQ. DNA for the CDR3: TGCGCCAGCAGCCGAGGAAGTGACGCTGAAGCTTTCTTT. Protein product: CASSRGSDAEAFF.

There are many counts of this clonotype. V is TRBV7-2 and J is TRBJ1-5; 9 bases are shared with TRBD1. V was clipped by 0 bases and J by 7 bases; unmatched bases: 4. The CDR3 is 15 amino acids. Germline loops: CDR1 SGHTA, CDR2 FQGNSA. The CDR3 DNA reads TGTGCCAGCAGCTTAGCACAGGGGGCGAGCCAGCCCCAGCATTTT. It codes for CASSLAQGASQPQHF.

This clonotype was found a few times. The gene calls are TRBV5-4 and TRBJ2-1; D tentatively reads TRBD1 or TRBD2 (5 bases each). The CDR3 totals 14 residues. Trimming cost V 1 base and J 7 bases, with 12 bases left between them. The V gene's germline CDR1 is SGHNT and CDR2 YYREEE (reference sequence). The CDR3 nucleotides read TGTGCCAGCAGCTTGCTAGCAGGGAGAAATGAGCAGTTCTTC. Protein: CASSLLAGRNEQFF.

This chain joins TRBV12-5 and TRBJ1-5; D may be TRBD1 (6 bases). Germline CDR1 LGHNT, CDR2 FRNRAP. The CDR3 is made up of 14 amino acids. V lost 5 bases to trimming and J lost 3 bases, with 11 bases between them. The CDR3 coding sequence is TGTGCTAGTGGTCTAGGGGGTTACAATCAGCCCCAGCATTTT. Its translation is CASGLGGYNQPQHF.

This clonotype was counted ten times or more. V and J are TRBV12-3 or TRBV12-4 and TRBJ1-1, with TRBD1 matching 9 bases. CDR3 length: 13 amino acids. V shed 5 bases and J 4 bases; nucleotides not matched to a gene: 2. CDR3 bases: TGTGCCAGCAGTGGGACAGGGTTCACTGAAGCTTTCTTT. Translating gives CASSGTGFTEAFF.

This clonotype was seen many times. The chain combines TRBV28 with TRBJ1-2; possibly TRBD1 for D (5 bases). Germline V CDR1 and CDR2: MDHEN, SYDVKM. This CDR3 is 14 amino acids long. Trimming took off 10 bases at V and 5 bases at J, with 20 bases between the two ends. CDR3 protein: CATTRVTRGYGYTF. As DNA, the CDR3 is TGTGCCACTACACGGGTGACGAGGGGTTATGGCTACACCTTC.

This clonotype was found a few times. This rearrangement joins TRBV28 to TRBJ1-3; no reliable D call. Germline CDR1 MDHEN, CDR2 SYDVKM. V shed 3 bases and J shed 0 bases, with 12 bases lying between them. This CDR3 comprises 16 residues. For the CDR3, the DNA is TGTGCCAGCAGTTTCCTTGGAGTCTACTCTGGAAACACCATATATTTT. Translating gives CASSFLGVYSGNTIYF.

The table lists this clonotype with many counts. The V and J genes are TRBV19 and TRBJ2-3; TRBD2 matches 9 bases. CDR1 and CDR2 (germline): LNHDA, SQIVND (reference sequence). J was trimmed by 2 bases and V by 3 bases; bases with no gene match: 3. The CDR3 runs 15 residues. The chain's CDR3 is CASSMWTSATDTQYF. CDR3 nucleotide sequence: TGTGCCAGTAGTATGTGGACTAGCGCCACAGATACGCAGTATTTT.

The chain recombines TRBV10-2 with TRBJ2-1; D perhaps matches TRBD2 (5 bases). Germline CDR1 WSHSY, CDR2 SAAADI. V was trimmed by 8 bases and J by 8 bases, leaving 10 bases between them. The CDR3 length is 11 residues. The CDR3: CASATLDEQFF. The DNA of the CDR3 is TGCGCCAGCGCGACACTAGATGAGCAGTTCTTC.

This clonotype was recorded many times. In DNA form, the CDR3 reads TGTGCCAGCAGCTCGGGACAGCACTATGGCTACACCTTC. Protein product: CASSSGQHYGYTF. V usage is TRBV7-2 and J usage is TRBJ1-2; TRBD1 matches at 7 bases. CDR1 is SGHTA and CDR2 is FQGNSA in the germline V gene. The V segment lost 4 bases and the J segment 3 bases; nucleotides outside the gene matches: 2. This CDR3 comprises 13 residues.

This clonotype was recorded many times. This chain connects TRBV28 to TRBJ1-6; no definite D call. The CDR3 covers 17 residues. V shed 5 bases and J shed 0 bases, with 14 bases lying between them. Per germline, CDR1 MDHEN and CDR2 SYDVKM. The CDR3 nucleotides are TGTGCCAGCAGTAAACGATCGGTCAGCTCCTATAATTCACCCCTCCACTTT. Amino acids: CASSKRSVSSYNSPLHF. Together with reference TRBV28 and TRBJ1-6, the CDR3 gives the full variable domain: DVKVTQSSRYLVKRTGEKVFLECVQDMDHENMFWYRQDPGLGLRLIYFSYDVKMKEKGDIPEGYSVSREKKERFSLILESASTNQTSMYLCASSKRSVSSYNSPLHFGNGTRLTVT.